This passage covers 15 T cell receptor beta chains from one sample sequenced in a study of cytomegalovirus exposure and HLA in healthy donors. Assay: immunoSEQ multiplex PCR; the TCRdb copy retains only in-frame clones and omits some. The sample holds 100,000 to 150,000 clones, roughly nine tenths seen once. The sequenced sample consisted of PBMCs. The receptors were gathered from a woman aged 18-29 years in good health and CMV-seronegative.

The chain joins TRBV6-1 to TRBJ1-5; TRBD1 aligns across 9 bases. Germline loops: CDR1 MNHNS, CDR2 SASEGT. CDR3 length: 14 amino acids. Trimming took 10 bases from V and 6 from J; bases not matched to a gene: 10. The CDR3 protein is CATEDRGEAQPQHF. For the CDR3, the DNA is TGTGCCACGGAGGACAGGGGCGAGGCTCAGCCCCAGCATTTT.

Turning to this clone: At one of its ends the junction is not consistent with the germline gene, which may arise from a read error. The chain uses TRBV7-8 and TRBJ1-2; 10 nucleotides agree with TRBD1. This CDR3 has 14 amino acids. The germline V gene has CDR1 SGHVS and CDR2 FQNEAQ. The CDR3 reads CASSLTGGPYRYTF. In DNA, the CDR3 is TGTGCCAGCAGCTTGACAGGGGGCCCCTATCGCTACACCTTC.

The chain recombines TRBV28 with TRBJ1-5, with TRBD1 identical over 9 bases. The CDR3 consists of 15 residues. Germline V lookup: CDR1 MDHEN, CDR2 SYDVKM. Germline trimming cut 5 bases from V and 6 bases from J; bases unmatched to any gene: 8. The CDR3 is CASSREQGAFQPQHF. CDR3 sequence (DNA): TGTGCCAGCAGTAGAGAACAGGGGGCGTTTCAGCCCCAGCATTTT.

The rearrangement uses TRBV6-5 and TRBJ2-7, with D possibly being TRBD1 (5 bases). The germline V and J ends were trimmed by 6 bases and 3 bases, with 15 bases remaining between them. Germline CDR1 and CDR2: MNHEY and SVGAGI. The CDR3 spans 14 residues. CDR3 DNA sequence: TGTGCCAGCAGCGATCAGGGTAGGAGCTACGAGCAGTACTTC. Its protein product is CASSDQGRSYEQYF.

J is TRBJ1-4 and V is TRBV19, with D unresolved. Germline V CDR1 and CDR2: LNHDA, SQIVND (reference sequence). This CDR3 has 13 residues. V lost 0 bases and J lost 8, with 7 bases in between. CDR3 sequence reads: CASSIDLAEKLFF. In DNA form, the CDR3 reads TGTGCCAGTAGTATAGATTTGGCCGAAAAACTGTTTTTT.

J is TRBJ1-1 and V is TRBV1; the tabulated D call, TRBD1, remains unverified against the DNA. TRBV1 corresponds to a pseudogene. The CDR3 spans 15 residues. The CDR3 region is CTSSQSTGLDTEAFF. CDR3 nucleotide sequence: TGCACCAGCAGCCAATCGACAGGGCTGGACACTGAAGCTTTCTTT.

This chain connects TRBV27 to TRBJ2-2; the match to TRBD1 covers 8 bases. The CDR3 covers 17 residues. The V gene end was trimmed by 7 bases and the J gene end by 4 bases; junction bases not matched to a gene: 14. Germline loops: CDR1 MNHEY, CDR2 SMNVEV (reference sequence). The CDR3 loop is CASKRQGPGKGTGELFF. The CDR3 coding sequence is TGTGCCAGCAAGAGACAGGGGCCGGGTAAAGGCACCGGGGAGCTGTTTTTT.

V gene TRBV6-1 combines with J gene TRBJ1-3; 8 bases map to TRBD1. The CDR3 spans 20 residues. The V gene's germline CDR1 is MNHNS and CDR2 SASEGT. V gave up 0 bases and J gave up 0 bases; unmatched junction bases: 13. The CDR3 spells CASSEAWTGPSLTSGNTIYF. The CDR3 nucleotides are TGTGCCAGCAGTGAAGCTTGGACAGGGCCGAGTTTAACCTCTGGAAACACCATATATTTT.

The gene calls are TRBV25-1 and TRBJ2-2; 7 bases match TRBD2. The CDR3 covers 13 residues. Germline lookup yields CDR1 MGHDK and CDR2 SYGVNS. V was pared by 7 bases and J by 7 bases, with 6 bases of the junction left unmatched. DNA of the CDR3: TGTGCCAGCAAATCCAGGGAGGGCGGGGAGCTGTTTTTT. The encoded protein is CASKSREGGELFF. Filled out from reference TRBV25-1 and TRBJ2-2, the complete variable domain reads EADIYQTPRYLVIGTGKKITLECSQTMGHDKMYWYQQDPGMELHLIHYSYGVNSTEKGDLSSESTVSRIRTEHFPLTLESARPSHTSQYLCASKSREGGELFFGEGSRLTVL.

The gene calls are TRBV27 and TRBJ2-1; 12 bases map to TRBD2. Germline lookup yields CDR1 MNHEY and CDR2 SMNVEV (reference sequence). The length of the CDR3 is 13 residues. Trimming at V came to 4 bases and at J to 14 bases, leaving 6 bases not matched to a gene. This chain's CDR3 is CASSSLAGGPEFF. The CDR3, as DNA: TGTGCCAGCAGTTCCCTAGCGGGAGGGCCTGAGTTCTTC.

The chain carries TRBV27 and TRBJ2-5, with a weak D call TRBD2 (5 bases). Germline V lookup: CDR1 MNHEY, CDR2 SMNVEV (reference sequence). CDR3 size: 13 residues. The V end was cut by 4 bases, the J end by 5 bases, with 11 bases between. The CDR3: CASSYLSGETQYF. CDR3 in DNA: TGTGCCAGCAGTTACCTTTCGGGGGAGACCCAGTACTTC.

The chain joins TRBV28 to TRBJ1-2; 7 nucleotides agree with TRBD1. CDR3 length: 14 residues. V shed 7 bases, J shed 0 bases, and the junction held 5 bases outside the gene matches. CDR1 is MDHEN and CDR2 is SYDVKM in the germline V gene. The CDR3 protein is CASTQGGANYGYTF. The CDR3 nucleotides read TGTGCCAGCACCCAGGGGGGAGCTAACTATGGCTACACCTTC.

The chain recombines TRBV30 with TRBJ2-5, with TRBD2 matching 10 bases. The CDR3 contains 16 residues. Germline V gene sequence: CDR1 GTSNPN, CDR2 SVGIG (reference sequence). V lost 1 base, J lost 3 bases, and 8 bases stayed unmatched. The CDR3 region is CAWSAGTAGGEETQYF. CDR3 bases: TGTGCCTGGAGTGCGGGGACAGCGGGAGGGGAAGAGACCCAGTACTTC.

The chain couples TRBV14 to TRBJ2-5; 8 nucleotides match TRBD1. The V segment lost 5 bases and the J segment 5 bases; nucleotides outside the gene matches: 10. The CDR3 extends over 15 amino acids. CDR1 and CDR2 from the germline V gene are SGHDN and FVKESK. The CDR3 loop reads CASSRRTGIGETQYF. In nucleotides, the CDR3 is TGTGCCAGCAGCAGAAGGACAGGGATCGGGGAGACCCAGTACTTC.

The chain has TRBV27 and TRBJ1-1; 9 bases map to TRBD1. The CDR3 totals 14 residues. Trimming removed 6 bases from V and 2 bases from J; junction bases left unmatched: 4. The germline CDR1 and CDR2 sequences are MNHEY and SMNVEV (reference sequence). The CDR3 region is CASRTTGGNTEAFF. Here the CDR3 DNA reads TGTGCCAGCAGGACTACAGGGGGCAACACTGAAGCTTTCTTT.